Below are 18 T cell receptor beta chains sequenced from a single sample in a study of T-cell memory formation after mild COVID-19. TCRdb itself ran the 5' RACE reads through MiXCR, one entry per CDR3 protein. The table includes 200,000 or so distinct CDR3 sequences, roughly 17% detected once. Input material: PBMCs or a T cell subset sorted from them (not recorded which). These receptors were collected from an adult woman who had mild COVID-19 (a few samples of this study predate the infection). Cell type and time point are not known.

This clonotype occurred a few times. The CDR3, as DNA: TGTGCCAGCAGCCAAGTGGACATTACCGAGCAGTACTTC. Protein product: CASSQVDITEQYF. This sequence joins TRBV3-1 and TRBJ2-7; D perhaps matches TRBD1 (5 bases). This CDR3 has 13 residues. Germline V gene data show CDR1 as LGHDT and CDR2 as YNNKEL (reference sequence). The V end was cut by 1 base, the J end by 6 bases, with 10 bases between.

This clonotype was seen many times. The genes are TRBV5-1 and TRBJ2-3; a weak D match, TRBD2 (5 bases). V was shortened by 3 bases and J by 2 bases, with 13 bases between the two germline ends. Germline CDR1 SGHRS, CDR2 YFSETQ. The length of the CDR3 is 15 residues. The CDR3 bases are TGCGCCAGCAGCTGGTGGCTAGCCGACACAGATACGCAGTATTTT. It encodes CASSWWLADTDTQYF.

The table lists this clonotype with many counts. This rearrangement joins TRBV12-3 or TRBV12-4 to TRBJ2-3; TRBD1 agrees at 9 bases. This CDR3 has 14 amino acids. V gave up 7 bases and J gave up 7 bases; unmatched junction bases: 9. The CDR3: CASIPPGQGNTQYF. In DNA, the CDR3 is TGTGCCAGCATTCCCCCGGGACAGGGAAATACGCAGTATTTT.

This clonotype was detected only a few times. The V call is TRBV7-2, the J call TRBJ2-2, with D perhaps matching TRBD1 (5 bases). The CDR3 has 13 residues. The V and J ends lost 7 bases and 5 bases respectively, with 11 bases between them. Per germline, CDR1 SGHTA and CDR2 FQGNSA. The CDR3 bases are TGTGCCAGCACCCGGACAAGGACCGGGGAGCTGTTTTTT. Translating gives CASTRTRTGELFF.

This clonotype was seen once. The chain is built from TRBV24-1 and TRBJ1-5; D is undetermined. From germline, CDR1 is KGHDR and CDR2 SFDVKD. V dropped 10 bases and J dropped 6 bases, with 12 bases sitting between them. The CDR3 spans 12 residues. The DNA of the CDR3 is TGTGCCACGACCCACCGGGGTCAGCCCCAGCATTTT. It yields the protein CATTHRGQPQHF.

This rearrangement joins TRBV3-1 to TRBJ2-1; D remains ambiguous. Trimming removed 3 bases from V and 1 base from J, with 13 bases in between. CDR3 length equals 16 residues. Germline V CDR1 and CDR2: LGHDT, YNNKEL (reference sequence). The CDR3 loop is CASSQESAFSYNEQFF. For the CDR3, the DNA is TGTGCCAGCAGCCAGGAGTCAGCCTTTTCCTACAATGAGCAGTTCTTC.

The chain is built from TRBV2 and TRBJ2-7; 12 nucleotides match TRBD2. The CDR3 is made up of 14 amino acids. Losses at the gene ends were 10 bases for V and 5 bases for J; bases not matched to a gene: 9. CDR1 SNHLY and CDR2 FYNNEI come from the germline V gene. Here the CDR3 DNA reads TGTGCCACCCTGCGGACTAGCGGGGATAACGAGCAGTACTTC. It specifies CATLRTSGDNEQYF.

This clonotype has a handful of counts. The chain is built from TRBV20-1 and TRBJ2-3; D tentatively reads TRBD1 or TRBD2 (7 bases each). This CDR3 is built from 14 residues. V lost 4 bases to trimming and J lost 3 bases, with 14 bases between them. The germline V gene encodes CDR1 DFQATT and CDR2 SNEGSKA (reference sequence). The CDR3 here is CSATPGGGTDTQYF. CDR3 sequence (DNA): TGCAGTGCTACCCCAGGGGGAGGGACAGATACGCAGTATTTT.

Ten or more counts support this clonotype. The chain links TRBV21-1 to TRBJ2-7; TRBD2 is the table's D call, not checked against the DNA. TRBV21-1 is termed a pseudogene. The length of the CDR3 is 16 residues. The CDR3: CASSKTSGRAKYEQYF. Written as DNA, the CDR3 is TGTGCCAGCAGCAAAACTAGCGGGAGGGCCAAATACGAGCAGTACTTC.

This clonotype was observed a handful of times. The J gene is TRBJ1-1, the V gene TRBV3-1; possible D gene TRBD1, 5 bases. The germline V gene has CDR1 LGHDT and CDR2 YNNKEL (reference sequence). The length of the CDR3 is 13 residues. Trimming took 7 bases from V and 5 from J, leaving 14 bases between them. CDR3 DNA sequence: TGTGCCAGCACCAAAGGGCGGGGGACTGAAGCTTTCTTT. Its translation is CASTKGRGTEAFF.

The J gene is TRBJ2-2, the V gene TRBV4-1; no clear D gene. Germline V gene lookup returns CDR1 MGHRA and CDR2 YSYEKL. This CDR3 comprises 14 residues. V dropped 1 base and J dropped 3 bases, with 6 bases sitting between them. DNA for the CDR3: TGCGCCAGCAGCCAAGCATGGCACACCGGGGAGCTGTTTTTT. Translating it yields CASSQAWHTGELFF.

The CDR3 sequence: CATSRDRAGQYF. In nucleotides, the CDR3 is TGTGCCACCAGCAGAGACCGCGCGGGCCAGTACTTC. V usage is TRBV15 and J usage is TRBJ2-5; tentatively, D is TRBD2 (5 bases). The CDR3 is 12 amino acids. V lost 0 bases, J lost 10 bases, and 9 bases lay in between. Germline CDR1 and CDR2: LNHNV and YYDKDF (reference sequence).

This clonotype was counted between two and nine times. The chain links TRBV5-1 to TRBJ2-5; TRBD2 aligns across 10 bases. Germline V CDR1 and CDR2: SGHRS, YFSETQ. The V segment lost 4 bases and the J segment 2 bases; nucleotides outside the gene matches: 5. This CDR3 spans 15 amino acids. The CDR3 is CASSRGTSAQETQYF. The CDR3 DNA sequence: TGCGCCAGCAGCCGGGGGACTAGCGCACAAGAGACCCAGTACTTC.

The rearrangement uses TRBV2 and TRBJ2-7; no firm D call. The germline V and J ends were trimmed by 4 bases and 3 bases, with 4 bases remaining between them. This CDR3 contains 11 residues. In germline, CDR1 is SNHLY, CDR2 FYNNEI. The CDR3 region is CASSGHYEQYF. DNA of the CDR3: TGTGCCAGCAGTGGGCACTACGAGCAGTACTTC.

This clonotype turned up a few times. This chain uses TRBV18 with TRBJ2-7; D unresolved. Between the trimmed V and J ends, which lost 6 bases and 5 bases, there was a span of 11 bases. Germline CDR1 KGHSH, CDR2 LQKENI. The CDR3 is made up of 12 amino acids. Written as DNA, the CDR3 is TGTGCCAGCTCCCGCCAGCGTGACGAGCAGTACTTC. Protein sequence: CASSRQRDEQYF.

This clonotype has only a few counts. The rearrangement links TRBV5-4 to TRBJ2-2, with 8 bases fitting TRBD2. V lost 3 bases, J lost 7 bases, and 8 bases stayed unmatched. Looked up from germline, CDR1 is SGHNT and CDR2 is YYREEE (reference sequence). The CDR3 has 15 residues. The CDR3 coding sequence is TGTGCCAGCAGCTCATTAGCGGGAAGGGGCGGGGAGCTGTTTTTT. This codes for CASSSLAGRGGELFF.

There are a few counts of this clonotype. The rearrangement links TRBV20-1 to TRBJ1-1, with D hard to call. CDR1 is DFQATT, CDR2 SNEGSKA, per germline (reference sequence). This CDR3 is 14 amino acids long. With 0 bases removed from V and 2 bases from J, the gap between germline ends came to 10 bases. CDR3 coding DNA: TGCAGTGCTAGAGAGGGCAGTAGTAACACTGAAGCTTTCTTT. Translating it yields CSAREGSSNTEAFF.

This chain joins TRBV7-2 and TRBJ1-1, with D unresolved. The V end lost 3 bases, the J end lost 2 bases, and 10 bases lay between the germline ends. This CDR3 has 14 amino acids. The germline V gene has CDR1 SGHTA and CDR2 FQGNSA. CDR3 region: CASSFFRSNTEAFF. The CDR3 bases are TGTGCCAGCAGCTTTTTCCGCTCCAACACTGAAGCTTTCTTT. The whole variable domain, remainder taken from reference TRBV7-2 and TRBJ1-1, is GAGVSQSPSNKVTEKGKDVELRCDPISGHTALYWYRQSLGQGLEFLIYFQGNSAPDKSGLPSDRFSAERTGGSVSTLTIQRTQQEDSAVYLCASSFFRSNTEAFFGQGTRLTVV.